These 3 T cell receptor beta chains were all obtained from the same sample, sequenced in a study of blood T cell repertoires in COVID-19. The repertoire was sequenced with immunoSEQ multiplex PCR; TCRdb's copy has only in-frame clones and lacks some. The sample lists some 300,000 clones, 85% occurring once. The sequenced sample was peripheral blood. The source is a woman aged 45-59 years with active or convalescent COVID-19.

A single count supports this clone. The CDR3 DNA is TGTGCCAGCAGCTTGGCAGGGAGGGCTAACTATGGCTACACCTTC. It specifies CASSLAGRANYGYTF. This sequence joins TRBV7-9 and TRBJ1-2, with D perhaps matching TRBD1 (5 bases). Germline V gene lookup returns CDR1 SEHNR and CDR2 FQNEAQ (reference sequence). V lost 3 bases and J 0 bases, leaving 11 bases between the germline ends. The CDR3 spans 15 residues. Looking up the rest from reference TRBV7-9 and TRBJ1-2 gives the full variable domain: DTGVSQNPRHKITKRGQNVTFRCDPISEHNRLYWYRQTLGQGPEFLTYFQNEAQLEKSRLLSDRFSAERPKGSFSTLEIQRTEQGDSAMYLCASSLAGRANYGYTFGSGTRLTVV.

This clone is a singleton in its sample. V is TRBV28 and J is TRBJ1-3; a possible D gene is TRBD1 (5 bases). Germline lookup yields CDR1 MDHEN and CDR2 SYDVKM. The CDR3 extends over 16 amino acids. The V end lost 2 bases, the J end lost 2 bases, and 13 bases lay between the germline ends. The CDR3 coding sequence is TGTGCCAGCAGTTTAATGAGGACGGACACTGGAAACACCATATATTTT. It translates to CASSLMRTDTGNTIYF.

This clone was seen only once. The V call is TRBV16, the J call TRBJ2-7; D is possibly TRBD1 (6 bases). V dropped 4 bases and J dropped 7 bases, with 11 bases sitting between them. The CDR3 is made up of 12 amino acids. From germline, CDR1 is KGHSY and CDR2 FQNENV. The CDR3 loop reads CASSPGQSEQYF. Here the CDR3 DNA reads TGTGCCAGCAGCCCCGGACAGTCGGAGCAGTACTTC. Combining the CDR3 with reference TRBV16 and TRBJ2-7 gives the whole variable domain GEEVAQTPKHLVRGEGQKAKLYCAPIKGHSYVFWYQQVLKNEFKFLISFQNENVFDETGMPKERFSAKCLPNSPCSLEIQATKLEDSAVYFCASSPGQSEQYFGPGTRLTVT.